The 18 T cell receptor beta chains below were found in one sample sequenced in a study of metastatic and nonmetastatic thyroid tumors. All patients were untreated before thyroid surgery. Via MiXCR, TCRdb re-called the PCR reads. The sample has fewer than 20,000 clones, 24% seen once. Specimen: tumor tissue. Receptor source: a male donor with papillary thyroid cancer or a benign thyroid nodule (not recorded which). Some clones in this sample may be carry-over from other donors' samples.

J is TRBJ2-2 and V is TRBV5-6, with D tentatively TRBD1 or TRBD2 (6 bases each). V gave up 2 bases and J gave up 0 bases, with 8 bases separating them. The germline CDR1 and CDR2 sequences are SGHDT and YYEEEE. The CDR3 is made up of 15 amino acids. DNA of the CDR3: TGTGCCAGCAGCTTAGGGGGGACGAACACCGGGGAGCTGTTTTTT. Protein: CASSLGGTNTGELFF.

This sequence joins TRBV15 and TRBJ1-2; D remains unclear. CDR3 size: 15 residues. Trimming left V 7 bases short and J 0 bases short, with 15 bases between. Germline CDR1 LNHNV, CDR2 YYDKDF (reference sequence). The CDR3 DNA is TGTGCCACCATGAAAGGCCCAGGTGCTAACTATGGCTACACCTTC. Its translation: CATMKGPGANYGYTF.

This chain uses TRBV28 with TRBJ2-5, with unresolved D. Trimming stripped 9 bases from V and 5 bases from J, with 16 bases between. Per the germline V gene, CDR1 is MDHEN and CDR2 is SYDVKM. This CDR3 region has 13 residues. CDR3 amino acids: CASRSPPGETQYF. CDR3 coding DNA: TGTGCCAGTAGGAGTCCCCCCGGGGAGACCCAGTACTTC.

Sample share makes this clone medium-sized. The chain employs TRBV28 and TRBJ2-7, with D possibly matching TRBD2 (6 bases). Per germline, CDR1 MDHEN and CDR2 SYDVKM. CDR3 length equals 14 residues. V gave up 3 bases and J gave up 5 bases, with 14 bases separating them. The DNA for the CDR3 is TGTGCCAGCAGTTTTAGCGGAGGGATCAACGAGCAGTACTTC. Translating gives CASSFSGGINEQYF. The entire variable domain, with the rest obtained from reference TRBV28 and TRBJ2-7, is as follows: DVKVTQSSRYLVKRTGEKVFLECVQDMDHENMFWYRQDPGLGLRLIYFSYDVKMKEKGDIPEGYSVSREKKERFSLILESASTNQTSMYLCASSFSGGINEQYFGPGTRLTVT.

By frequency in the sample, this clone is medium-sized. CDR3 DNA sequence: TGTGCCAGCAGTGTAACCAGGGGGCTTAAAGAGACCCAGTACTTC. Protein: CASSVTRGLKETQYF. The gene calls are TRBV6-1 and TRBJ2-5, with TRBD1 matching over 8 bases. The CDR3 has 15 residues. Losses at the gene ends were 4 bases for V and 3 bases for J; bases not matched to a gene: 7. Per germline, CDR1 MNHNS and CDR2 SASEGT.

This clone qualifies as medium-sized. This chain links TRBV4-1 with TRBJ2-7; weak D call: TRBD2 (5 bases). Germline V gene data show CDR1 as MGHRA and CDR2 as YSYEKL. The CDR3 is 13 amino acids. The V gene lost 3 bases and the J gene lost 2 bases, with 8 bases spanning the gap. This CDR3 reads CASSQVLAYEQYF. CDR3 nucleotides: TGCGCCAGCAGCCAGGTACTAGCCTACGAGCAGTACTTC.

For this clone: Sequence at one end of the junction differs from germline and may be a read error. The chain has TRBV12-3 or TRBV12-4 and TRBJ2-3; TRBD2 matches at 13 bases. The CDR3 has 16 amino acids. The CDR3 loop is CASSALAGGPTDAQYF. The CDR3 DNA is TGTGCCAGCAGTGCACTAGCGGGGGGGCCCACAGATGCGCAGTATTTT.

This clone was found many times. The J gene is TRBJ2-5, the V gene TRBV5-1; 10 bases fit TRBD1. The CDR3 runs 14 residues. J was trimmed by 5 bases and V by 2 bases; bases with no gene match: 3. Germline-derived CDR1 and CDR2 are SGHRS and YFSETQ. The CDR3 nucleotides are TGCGCCAGCAGCTTTGACAGGGGGCAGGAGACCCAGTACTTC. Amino acid sequence: CASSFDRGQETQYF.

Note on this clone: Just one base apart from a much larger clone, this may be a read error. The gene calls are TRBV29-1 and TRBJ1-3; D is unresolved. V lost 6 bases, J lost 1 base, and 7 bases lay in between. Germline values: CDR1 SQVTM, CDR2 ANQGSEA. The CDR3 contains 12 residues. The CDR3 bases are TGCAGCGTGTATGGTTCTGGAAACACCATATATTTT. Amino acids: CSVYGSGNTIYF.

Only a few counts were recorded for this clone. The V and J genes are TRBV6-1 and TRBJ2-5; 13 bases are shared with TRBD2. From germline, CDR1 is MNHNS and CDR2 SASEGT. V was pared by 2 bases and J by 4 bases, with 1 base of the junction left unmatched. The CDR3 loop spans 15 amino acids. The CDR3, as DNA: TGTGCCAGCAGTGAAACTAGCGGGGGGGCAGAGACCCAGTACTTC. It yields the protein CASSETSGGAETQYF.

This clone showed up many times. The same CDR3 also results from other DNA sequences found in this sample. The chain uses TRBV5-1 and TRBJ2-3; D call uncertain. In germline, CDR1 is SGHRS, CDR2 YFSETQ. V lost 0 bases and J 1 base, leaving 6 bases between the germline ends. The CDR3 contains 14 residues. The CDR3 is CASSLGVGTDTQYF. As DNA, the CDR3 is TGCGCCAGCAGCTTGGGGGTGGGCACAGATACGCAGTATTTT. Combining the CDR3 with reference TRBV5-1 and TRBJ2-3 gives the whole variable domain KAGVTQTPRYLIKTRGQQVTLSCSPISGHRSVSWYQQTPGQGLQFLFEYFSETQRNKGNFPGRFSGRQFSNSRSEMNVSTLELGDSALYLCASSLGVGTDTQYFGPGTRLTVL.

Notes on this clone: This may stem from a read error, because a much larger clone lies one nucleotide away. Since no conserved phenylalanine or tryptophan closes the CDR3, a read error is the likely cause. The chain joins TRBV9 to TRBJ2-1, with D maybe TRBD2 (7 bases). The V end lost 2 bases, the J end lost 8 bases, and 14 bases lay between the germline ends. This CDR3 region has 14 residues. The germline V gene has CDR1 SGDLS and CDR2 YYNGEE. Written as DNA, the CDR3 is TGTGCCAGCAGCGTGGGCGGGGGCTGGGATGAGCAGTTCGTC. This translates into CASSVGGGWDEQFV.

Of note for this clone: This may come from a read error, since a much larger clone is one base off. The CDR3 region has the DNA TGTGCCAGCAGACCCGTAGCAGGGGCCAACGTCCTGACTTTC. This sequence encodes CASRPVAGANVLTF. The V and J genes are TRBV7-9 and TRBJ2-6, with D unclear. The germline V gene has CDR1 SEHNR and CDR2 FQNEAQ (reference sequence). The CDR3 is made up of 14 amino acids. V dropped 6 bases and J dropped 4 bases, with 10 bases sitting between them.

This clone turned up a few times. This chain uses TRBV28 with TRBJ2-7; TRBD2 matches at 13 bases. The junction had 2 bases not matched to a gene; V was cut back by 5 bases and J by 1 base. Germline CDR1 and CDR2: MDHEN and SYDVKM. The CDR3 covers 15 residues. The CDR3 reads CASSRTSGGSYEQYF. The CDR3 nucleotides read TGTGCCAGCAGTCGGACTAGCGGGGGATCCTACGAGCAGTACTTC.

V usage is TRBV12-3 or TRBV12-4 and J usage is TRBJ2-7; D gene uncertain. CDR3 size: 15 residues. V lost 0 bases, J lost 0 bases, and 9 bases lay in between. This chain's CDR3 is CASSLAYSDSYEQYF. Written as DNA, the CDR3 is TGTGCCAGCAGTTTAGCGTATTCAGACTCCTACGAGCAGTACTTC.

The chain recombines TRBV7-8 with TRBJ2-3; TRBD2 aligns across 10 bases. In germline, CDR1 is SGHVS, CDR2 FQNEAQ. The length of the CDR3 is 16 residues. J was trimmed by 6 bases and V by 5 bases; bases with no gene match: 11. The CDR3 DNA is TGTGCCAGCAGCCCACGCGTAGCGGGAGGATGGGATACGCAGTATTTT. Protein product: CASSPRVAGGWDTQYF.

To note about this clone: A much larger clone lies one base from this, so it may be a read error. The chain is built from TRBV13 and TRBJ2-1; D call uncertain. Germline CDR1 PRHDT, CDR2 FYEKMQ (reference sequence). The CDR3 has 14 amino acids. The CDR3 DNA reads TGTGCCAGCAGCTTAGACCGATCAGTCAATGAGCGGTTCTTC. Residues: CASSLDRSVNERFF.

This clone was seen many times. This chain uses TRBV12-3 or TRBV12-4 with TRBJ2-3; 10 bases are shared with TRBD2. With 6 bases clipped from V and 8 bases from J, the junction kept 5 bases outside the gene matches. The CDR3 has 13 residues. In DNA, the CDR3 is TGTGCCAGCAGAAGCGGGGGGGCTGGTACGCAGTATTTT. This gives the protein CASRSGGAGTQYF.